The 21 T cell receptor beta chains below come from one sample, sequenced in a study of human T cells and chemical hapten exposure. TCRdb analysed the RACE reads with MiXCR anew, one entry per CDR3 protein. The table has tens of thousands of distinct CDR3 sequences, 25% to 40% seen once. Time point indicated: patch test 1, 2 weeks after DPC sensitization. Documented treatment: therapeutic diphenylcyclopropenone sensitization with weekly scalp DPC. Sequenced material: whole blood, taken in connection with sensitization to the hapten diphenylcyclopropenone (DPC). These receptors originate from a man aged 40-55 years with alopecia areata. Some clones in this sample may be carry-over from other donors' samples.

The CDR3 protein is CASSLIAPSYNEQFF. The CDR3 DNA follows: TGTGCCAGCAGTTTGATAGCGCCTAGCTACAATGAGCAGTTCTTC. The genes are TRBV12-3 or TRBV12-4 and TRBJ2-1, with D possibly TRBD2 on 5 matching bases. V lost 3 bases, J lost 3 bases, and 12 bases lay in between. This CDR3 contains 15 residues.

The V and J genes are TRBV3-1 and TRBJ2-1, with a possible D match to TRBD2 (6 bases). Trimming cost V 1 base and J 4 bases, with 14 bases left between them. CDR1 and CDR2 from the germline V gene are LGHDT and YNNKEL (reference sequence). The CDR3 covers 16 residues. The CDR3 DNA reads TGTGCCAGCAGCCAAGCGGGGGAGGCCGGTTACAATGAGCAGTTCTTC. It is translated as CASSQAGEAGYNEQFF.

The rearrangement links TRBV29-1 to TRBJ2-1, with no clear D. Trimming removed 4 bases at V and 5 bases at J, with 12 bases between. Germline CDR1 and CDR2: SQVTM and ANQGSEA. The CDR3 spans 13 residues. The CDR3 nucleotides are TGCAGCGTTGGCGTCTCCCGGAACAATGAGCAGTTCTTC. It codes for CSVGVSRNNEQFF.

The genes are TRBV2 and TRBJ2-5; TRBD1 might be the D (8 bases). Trimming took off 4 bases at V and 5 bases at J, with 14 bases between the two ends. The CDR3 loop spans 14 amino acids. Germline V CDR1 and CDR2: SNHLY, FYNNEI. This chain's CDR3 is CASSGTGRGETQYF. The CDR3 DNA reads as TGTGCCAGCAGTGGGACAGGGAGGGGGGAGACCCAGTACTTC.

The rearrangement links TRBV27 to TRBJ2-7; D possibly matches TRBD1 or TRBD2 (5 bases each). The CDR3 totals 14 residues. From germline, CDR1 is MNHEY and CDR2 SMNVEV (reference sequence). Trimming removed 6 bases at V and 2 bases at J, with 14 bases between. The CDR3 sequence: CASSLRDGPYEQYF. The CDR3 DNA follows: TGTGCCAGCAGCCTCCGGGACGGACCCTACGAGCAGTACTTC.

The sample holds a few counts of this clonotype. The genes are TRBV14 and TRBJ2-5; D uncertain. V was shortened by 3 bases and J by 3 bases, with 8 bases between the two germline ends. Germline loops: CDR1 SGHDN, CDR2 FVKESK. This CDR3 comprises 13 residues. CDR3 bases: TGTGCCAGCAGCCATCACAGCGAAGAGACCCAGTACTTC. This codes for CASSHHSEETQYF.

V gene TRBV12-3 or TRBV12-4 combines with J gene TRBJ1-5; D call uncertain. This CDR3 is built from 12 residues. The V gene lost 7 bases and the J gene lost 9 bases, with 13 bases spanning the gap. CDR3 region: CASNDPMGPQHF. For the CDR3, the DNA is TGTGCCAGCAACGACCCGATGGGGCCCCAGCATTTT.

This rearrangement joins TRBV29-1 to TRBJ2-3, with D unclear. Germline lookup yields CDR1 SQVTM and CDR2 ANQGSEA. This CDR3 region has 14 residues. Trimming shortened V by 5 bases and J by 0 bases, and 12 bases separated the two germline ends. The CDR3 spells CSVSVGGSTDTQYF. The CDR3 DNA is TGCAGCGTTTCAGTTGGCGGTAGCACAGATACGCAGTATTTT.

This clonotype came up a few times. This chain links TRBV6-5 with TRBJ2-7; D may correspond to TRBD1 or TRBD2 (5 bases each). The ends were cut back, 5 bases at V and 0 bases at J, with 17 bases in the middle. CDR1 and CDR2 (germline): MNHEY, SVGAGI. There are 16 residues in the CDR3. The CDR3 loop reads CASSRGTLSSSYEQYF. CDR3 coding DNA: TGTGCCAGCAGTCGTGGGACGTTATCGAGCTCCTACGAGCAGTACTTC.

The chain employs TRBV3-1 and TRBJ2-7; 8 bases agree with TRBD2. The CDR3 has 14 amino acids. Germline V lookup: CDR1 LGHDT, CDR2 YNNKEL (reference sequence). V lost 6 bases and J lost 3; bases outside the gene matches: 7. In DNA form, the CDR3 reads TGTGCCAGCAGGCCAACGAGCGGGGGCTACGAGCAGTACTTC. It yields the protein CASRPTSGGYEQYF.

This clonotype was recorded a few times. The chain couples TRBV28 to TRBJ2-7; 9 bases are shared with TRBD2. The CDR3 consists of 16 residues. With 2 bases clipped from V and 2 bases from J, the junction kept 7 bases outside the gene matches. Looked up from germline, CDR1 is MDHEN and CDR2 is SYDVKM. Here the CDR3 reads CASSLQEAGGPYEQYF. As DNA, the CDR3 is TGTGCCAGCAGTTTACAAGAAGCGGGAGGACCCTACGAGCAGTACTTC.

This clonotype showed up just a few times. V and J are TRBV5-1 and TRBJ2-5; D might be TRBD2 (5 bases). The CDR3 is 15 residues long. The germline gives CDR1 SGHRS, CDR2 YFSETQ. The V end was cut by 4 bases, the J end by 3 bases, with 16 bases between. Here the CDR3 DNA reads TGCGCCAGCAGCGAGGGTTCCGGGGTCGAAGAGACCCAGTACTTC. Amino acids: CASSEGSGVEETQYF.

The sample holds one count of this clonotype. V is TRBV28 and J is TRBJ2-7, with TRBD2 identical over 7 bases. The V and J ends lost 1 base and 0 bases, in that order; junction bases with no gene match: 6. Germline-derived CDR1 and CDR2 are MDHEN and SYDVKM. The CDR3 has 16 residues. The CDR3 sequence: CASSLLSGTVSYEQYF. The CDR3 nucleotides are TGTGCCAGCAGTTTATTAAGCGGGACCGTCTCCTACGAGCAGTACTTC.

The chain couples TRBV20-1 to TRBJ2-7; 9 bases agree with TRBD2. The length of the CDR3 is 15 residues. Germline V CDR1 and CDR2: DFQATT, SNEGSKA (reference sequence). V shed 1 base and J 2 bases; nucleotides not matched to a gene: 6. This CDR3 is CSARVWTSATYEQYF. Written as DNA, the CDR3 is TGCAGTGCTAGAGTTTGGACTAGCGCAACCTACGAGCAGTACTTC.

V is TRBV7-9 and J is TRBJ2-2; the D gene could be TRBD1 or TRBD2 (6 bases each). Germline V gives CDR1 SEHNR, CDR2 FQNEAQ (reference sequence). Trimming left V 3 bases short and J 7 bases short, with 18 bases between. This CDR3 contains 16 residues. The CDR3 coding sequence is TGTGCCAGCAGCTTCGGGGGCCGTCAGGACGGCGGGGAGCTGTTTTTT. Amino acids: CASSFGGRQDGGELFF.

As concerns this clonotype: Its ends do not fully match the called genes, so a read error is possible. The chain uses TRBV3-1 and TRBJ1-1; a weak D match, TRBD1 (6 bases). The CDR3 sequence is 13 residues long. Germline lookup yields CDR1 LGHDT and CDR2 YNNKEL (reference sequence). The DNA for the CDR3 is TGTGCCAGCACTGACCTGGGGGACACTGAAACTTTCTTT. Protein: CASTDLGDTETFF.

This clonotype was picked up a small number of times. The genes are TRBV11-2 and TRBJ2-1; the D gene is possibly TRBD2 (5 bases). The CDR3 contains 12 residues. CDR1 is SGHAT, CDR2 FQNNGV, per germline. Trimming removed 6 bases from V and 6 bases from J, with 9 bases in between. The CDR3 bases are TGTGCCAGCAGGCTAACTAGCAATGAGCAGTTCTTC. Translating gives CASRLTSNEQFF.

This clonotype showed up just a few times. The rearrangement links TRBV9 to TRBJ1-1; D possibly corresponds to TRBD1 (5 bases). This CDR3 comprises 16 residues. From germline, CDR1 is SGDLS and CDR2 YYNGEE. V lost 0 bases, J lost 5 bases, and 17 bases lay in between. Written as DNA, the CDR3 is TGTGCCAGCAGCGTAGGTGCAGGGATTGGTCGGACTGAAGCTTTCTTT. Translating it yields CASSVGAGIGRTEAFF.

CDR3: CASSEVPNLRLTDTQYF. CDR3 DNA: TGTGCCAGCAGTGAAGTCCCAAACCTCAGACTCACAGATACGCAGTATTTT. The chain joins TRBV6-1 to TRBJ2-3; D is uncertain. Germline loops: CDR1 MNHNS, CDR2 SASEGT. Trimming cost V 1 base and J 2 bases, with 16 bases left between them. The CDR3 has 17 amino acids.

The rearrangement links TRBV27 to TRBJ1-1; the match to TRBD1 covers 7 bases. The CDR3 extends over 14 amino acids. V gave up 2 bases and J gave up 4 bases; unmatched junction bases: 4. Germline V CDR1 and CDR2: MNHEY, SMNVEV (reference sequence). The CDR3 region is CASSLKQGSTEAFF. Written as DNA, the CDR3 is TGTGCCAGCAGTTTAAAACAGGGGAGCACTGAAGCTTTCTTT.

Ten or more counts support this clonotype. The gene calls are TRBV28 and TRBJ1-1; D not resolved. Trimming cost V 8 bases and J 1 base, with 14 bases left between them. The CDR3 length is 14 residues. Germline V gives CDR1 MDHEN, CDR2 SYDVKM. The CDR3 loop is CASAFPRKNTEAFF. The CDR3 DNA reads as TGTGCCAGCGCATTTCCCCGAAAGAACACTGAAGCTTTCTTT.